One sample yielded the 26 T cell receptor beta chains listed below, sequenced in a study of T cells in Graves' hyperthyroidism and ophthalmopathy. Amplification yielded TCR beta CDR3 regions, with RNA transcripts as the source. TCR CDR3 underwent first-round RT-PCR with the HTBI primer set. One entry per CDR3 protein results from TCRdb running MiXCR on the multiplex PCR reads. The sample consists of about 380,000 distinct CDR3 sequences, about 18% of them appearing once. What was sequenced was blood. These receptors came from a young man with Graves' ophthalmopathy.

This clonotype has at least ten counts. This sequence joins TRBV12-3 or TRBV12-4 and TRBJ2-2; D is uncertain. Trimming took 7 bases from V and 4 from J, leaving 13 bases between them. The CDR3 spans 14 residues. CDR3 nucleotides: TGTGCCAGCACCAAGCCAGTGGGCACCGGGGAGCTGTTTTTT. This sequence encodes CASTKPVGTGELFF.

This clonotype was detected many times. The gene calls are TRBV12-3 or TRBV12-4 and TRBJ1-2; weak D call: TRBD1 (5 bases). V lost 7 bases and J lost 1, with 16 bases in between. This CDR3 contains 15 residues. This chain's CDR3 is CASTGWPADNYGYTF. In nucleotides, the CDR3 is TGTGCCAGCACAGGGTGGCCCGCGGATAACTATGGCTACACCTTC.

In this sample, this clonotype turned up many times. The gene calls are TRBV20-1 and TRBJ1-2; D is perhaps TRBD1 (5 bases). The germline CDR1 and CDR2 sequences are DFQATT and SNEGSKA (reference sequence). The CDR3 loop spans 16 amino acids. V lost 0 bases to trimming and J lost 4 bases, with 18 bases between them. CDR3 nucleotides: TGCAGTGCTAGAGAGAGCGGGACGGGTCTCAGCTATGGCTACACCTTC. Encoded protein: CSARESGTGLSYGYTF.

The table lists this clonotype with a few counts. The chain recombines TRBV6-1 with TRBJ2-1; 9 bases line up with TRBD1. The CDR3 spans 15 residues. CDR1 MNHNS and CDR2 SASEGT come from the germline V gene. The CDR3 spells CALGTGPASYNEQFF. CDR3 sequence (DNA): TGTGCTTTGGGGACAGGGCCTGCTTCCTACAATGAGCAGTTCTTC.

This clonotype was found many times. The chain couples TRBV7-9 to TRBJ1-2; no firm D call. Germline CDR1 and CDR2: SEHNR and FQNEAQ (reference sequence). This CDR3 contains 14 residues. The V end was cut by 5 bases, the J end by 4 bases, with 14 bases between. The CDR3 loop reads CASSPSGASYGYTF. CDR3 bases: TGTGCCAGCAGCCCCTCGGGAGCCAGCTATGGCTACACCTTC.

This clonotype was seen only a few times. The chain recombines TRBV3-1 with TRBJ2-5, with TRBD1 matching 9 bases. Germline CDR1 and CDR2: LGHDT and YNNKEL (reference sequence). V lost 3 bases, J lost 4 bases, and 9 bases stayed unmatched. CDR3 length equals 16 residues. The CDR3 loop reads CASSHLRDRDAETQYF. The CDR3 nucleotides are TGTGCCAGCAGCCACCTCCGGGACAGGGATGCAGAGACCCAGTACTTC.

The chain couples TRBV6-1 to TRBJ2-2; 8 bases agree with TRBD1. The CDR3 has 14 amino acids. The V segment lost 11 bases and the J segment 6 bases; nucleotides outside the gene matches: 11. The V gene's germline CDR1 is MNHNS and CDR2 SASEGT. The CDR3 reads CAASRAGGSGELFF. The CDR3 DNA sequence: TGTGCCGCCTCCCGGGCAGGGGGCTCCGGGGAGCTGTTTTTT.

The chain uses TRBV19 and TRBJ1-1; 8 bases are a match to TRBD1. J was trimmed by 5 bases and V by 5 bases; bases with no gene match: 10. The V gene's germline CDR1 is LNHDA and CDR2 SQIVND (reference sequence). The CDR3 totals 15 residues. The CDR3 nucleotides read TGTGCCAGTAGTGCCCGCCGACAGGGGAGTACTGAAGCTTTCTTT. Its translation is CASSARRQGSTEAFF.

This rearrangement joins TRBV19 to TRBJ1-2; 8 bases fit TRBD1. CDR3 length: 15 amino acids. V dropped 9 bases and J dropped 2; count of bases not matched to a gene: 11. Germline lookup yields CDR1 LNHDA and CDR2 SQIVND (reference sequence). This CDR3 is CASRRDRLGNYGYTF. The CDR3 DNA reads TGTGCCAGCAGACGGGACAGGCTGGGGAACTATGGCTACACCTTC.

The chain couples TRBV11-1 to TRBJ2-7; D may be TRBD2 (6 bases). The CDR3 is 13 amino acids. V lost 1 base and J 3 bases, leaving 7 bases between the germline ends. The V gene's germline CDR1 is SGHAT and CDR2 FQDESV (reference sequence). The CDR3 loop reads CASSLVDYYEQYF. The CDR3 bases are TGTGCCAGCAGCTTAGTGGACTACTACGAGCAGTACTTC.

Note on this clonotype: The junction shows a germline mismatch at one end, possibly a read error. The CDR3: CTSGNTGELFF. The CDR3 region has the DNA TGCACCTCTGGGAACACCGGGGAGCTGTTTTTT. J is TRBJ2-2 and V is TRBV2; D remains unclear. The CDR3 consists of 11 residues. In germline, CDR1 is SNHLY, CDR2 FYNNEI.

This clonotype was observed a few times. The genes are TRBV7-9 and TRBJ1-2, with TRBD1 matching over 7 bases. Germline V gene lookup returns CDR1 SEHNR and CDR2 FQNEAQ (reference sequence). The CDR3 covers 13 residues. The junction had 4 bases not matched to a gene; V was cut back by 1 base and J by 8 bases. CDR3 amino acids: CASSLEGGDGYTF. In DNA form, the CDR3 reads TGTGCCAGCAGCTTAGAAGGGGGCGACGGCTACACCTTC.

This clonotype was detected only a few times. The chain links TRBV4-3 to TRBJ2-5; tentatively, D is TRBD2 (6 bases). Looked up from germline, CDR1 is LGHNA and CDR2 is YSLEER. This CDR3 has 15 residues. The V end lost 0 bases, the J end lost 7 bases, and 15 bases lay between the germline ends. The CDR3, as DNA: TGCGCCAGCAGCCAAGACCAGGCCCTGGGAGGGACCCAGTACTTC. Its protein is CASSQDQALGGTQYF.

This clonotype has a count of ten or more. This chain links TRBV5-4 with TRBJ2-7; D call uncertain. Per the germline V gene, CDR1 is SGHNT and CDR2 is YYREEE (reference sequence). CDR3 length equals 14 residues. The V end lost 4 bases, the J end lost 2 bases, and 13 bases lay between the germline ends. The DNA for the CDR3 is TGTGCCAGCAGCCCCCGGACCGTTCCCTACGAGCAGTACTTC. The encoded protein is CASSPRTVPYEQYF.

As concerns this clonotype: It may be a read error: a sequence one base away is much more abundant. V gene TRBV11-2 combines with J gene TRBJ2-6; D is perhaps TRBD1 (6 bases). This CDR3 spans 16 amino acids. Trimming shortened V by 4 bases and J by 3 bases, and 13 bases separated the two germline ends. Looked up from germline, CDR1 is SGHAT and CDR2 is FQNNGV. CDR3 in amino acids: CASSSYTGLGANVLTF. As DNA, the CDR3 is TGTGCCAGCAGCTCCTATACAGGGCTTGGGGCCAACGTCCTGACTTTC.

The gene calls are TRBV3-1 and TRBJ1-6; TRBD1 matches 8 bases. CDR1 is LGHDT and CDR2 is YNNKEL in the germline V gene (reference sequence). The CDR3 has 17 amino acids. The J segment lost 7 bases and the V segment lost 4 bases, leaving 12 bases of the junction unmatched. The CDR3 coding sequence is TGTGCCAGCAGCCGTAGGACAGGGCGTGGAATGAATTCACCCCTCCACTTT. Translating gives CASSRRTGRGMNSPLHF.

This clonotype was detected many times. The gene calls are TRBV2 and TRBJ2-7; 16 bases align to TRBD2. This CDR3 has 16 amino acids. V was clipped by 6 bases and J by 2 bases; unmatched bases: 4. CDR1 and CDR2 (germline): SNHLY, FYNNEI. CDR3 nucleotides: TGTGCCAGCAGCCCGGGACTAGCGGGGGGGACCTACGAGCAGTACTTC. Its translation is CASSPGLAGGTYEQYF.

The J gene is TRBJ1-3, the V gene TRBV19; no definite D call. Germline V gene sequence: CDR1 LNHDA, CDR2 SQIVND (reference sequence). The V gene lost 2 bases and the J gene lost 2 bases, with 10 bases spanning the gap. The CDR3 covers 15 residues. The CDR3 spells CASSISGFPGNTIYF. In DNA form, the CDR3 reads TGTGCCAGTAGTATAAGCGGCTTCCCTGGAAACACCATATATTTT.

A few counts support this clonotype. The junction departs from the called germline gene at one end, perhaps through a read error. V is TRBV18 and J is TRBJ2-1; perhaps TRBD1 as D (5 bases). The CDR3 loop spans 14 amino acids. Germline CDR1 reads KGHSH; CDR2 reads LQKENI. The CDR3 DNA is TGTGCCAGCTCACTCCTAGGGGATAACAAGGAGCAGTTCTTC. Its protein is CASSLLGDNKEQFF. The entire variable domain, with the rest obtained from reference TRBV18 and TRBJ2-1, is as follows: NAGVMQNPRHLVRRRGQEARLRCSPMKGHSHVYWYRQLPEEGLKFMVYLQKENIIDESGMPKERFSAEFPKEGPSILRIQQVVRGDSAAYFCASSLLGDNKEQFFGPGTRLTVL.

The chain combines TRBV28 with TRBJ2-1; no reliable D call. Germline CDR1 MDHEN, CDR2 SYDVKM. Deletions cut 4 bases from V and 6 bases from J, with 10 bases between. The CDR3 runs to 13 residues. The CDR3 sequence: CASSSPPGNEQFF. The CDR3 region has the DNA TGTGCCAGCAGTTCTCCCCCGGGCAATGAGCAGTTCTTC.

This clonotype has more than one count but fewer than ten. The chain couples TRBV4-2 to TRBJ2-4; the match to TRBD1 covers 10 bases. Germline V gene sequence: CDR1 LGHNA, CDR2 YNFKEQ. The CDR3 spans 18 residues. V lost 10 bases and J lost 3; bases outside the gene matches: 18. DNA for the CDR3: TGTGCCACCCGGACCGGGACAGGGGCGGTGTGGGGCAAAAACATTCAGTACTTC. Translated, it gives CATRTGTGAVWGKNIQYF.

Only a few counts were recorded for this clonotype. A much larger clone is a single base away; this may be a read error. The V and J genes are TRBV12-3 or TRBV12-4 and TRBJ2-1; no reliable D call. The CDR3 is 13 amino acids. V dropped 7 bases and J dropped 6 bases, with 13 bases sitting between them. The CDR3 nucleotides read TGTGCCAGCAACCCCGTGGGGTGCAATGAGCAGTTCTTC. This sequence encodes CASNPVGCNEQFF.

This clonotype was seen many times. The J gene is TRBJ2-5, the V gene TRBV2; TRBD1 matches at 10 bases. V gave up 8 bases and J gave up 5 bases; unmatched junction bases: 8. Germline loops: CDR1 SNHLY, CDR2 FYNNEI. The length of the CDR3 is 14 residues. The DNA for the CDR3 is TGTGCCAGCGGGGAGGGGACAGGGGTCGAGACCCAGTACTTC. Translated: CASGEGTGVETQYF.

This clonotype has only a few counts. V is TRBV5-1 and J is TRBJ2-3; D perhaps matches TRBD1 (6 bases). V shed 0 bases and J shed 5 bases, with 13 bases lying between them. In germline, CDR1 is SGHRS, CDR2 YFSETQ. CDR3 length: 15 residues. The CDR3 loop is CASSLADSLLDTQYF. The CDR3 DNA follows: TGCGCCAGCAGCTTGGCGGACAGCCTTTTAGATACGCAGTATTTT. The whole variable domain, filled in from reference TRBV5-1 and TRBJ2-3, reads KAGVTQTPRYLIKTRGQQVTLSCSPISGHRSVSWYQQTPGQGLQFLFEYFSETQRNKGNFPGRFSGRQFSNSRSEMNVSTLELGDSALYLCASSLADSLLDTQYFGPGTRLTVL.

Points on this clonotype: This may be a read error: a much more frequent sequence differs by one nucleotide. V gene TRBV7-9 combines with J gene TRBJ1-1; D is ambiguous. This CDR3 comprises 13 residues. V was shortened by 11 bases and J by 2 bases, with 15 bases between the two germline ends. Germline assignment: CDR1 SEHNR and CDR2 FQNEAQ (reference sequence). The DNA for the CDR3 is TGTGCCTGCACCCGAGAGGCAAACACTGAAGCTTTCTTT. Translation: CACTREANTEAFF.

This clonotype was counted at least ten times. The rearrangement links TRBV6-1 to TRBJ1-2; no clear D. Germline assignment: CDR1 MNHNS and CDR2 SASEGT. The V end was cut by 6 bases, the J end by 2 bases, with 13 bases between. CDR3 size: 14 residues. The CDR3 coding sequence is TGTGCCAGCAGCCCCGACGACCGCAACTATGGCTACACCTTC. As protein: CASSPDDRNYGYTF.